The TCR beta chain described here comes from a study of cytomegalovirus exposure and HLA in healthy donors. The PCR ran on 60 Vbeta and 13 Jbeta primers. Assay used: immunoSEQ multiplex PCR; TCRdb lists only in-frame clones, some missing. The sample lists 100,000 to 150,000 clones, roughly 84% occurring once. Germline CDR1 SEHNR, CDR2 FQNEAQ (reference sequence). The junction had 13 bases not matched to a gene; V was cut back by 5 bases and J by 9 bases. The CDR3 covers 16 residues. The sequence came from a boy younger than 18 in good health and CMV-seronegative. Sequencing used PBMCs. V gene TRBV7-9 combines with J gene TRBJ1-6; 7 bases align to TRBD1. The CDR3 sequence: CASSPGGKGGGSPLHF. DNA of the CDR3: TGTGCCAGCAGCCCAGGGGGAAAGGGAGGAGGTTCACCCCTCCACTTT.